These T cell receptor beta chains were read from a single sample in a study of high-grade serous ovarian cancer treatment subgroups. This table comes from immunoSEQ multiplex PCR, and its TCRdb copy is limited to in-frame clones, with some not included. The data show 6,500 to 8,000 clones, with over 75% seen just once and 4.8% held by the top ten. The sequencing input was tumor tissue. Every receptor here comes from a human donor with high-grade serous ovarian cancer. Each CDR3 is given with its conserved first and last residue. D genes are given only for firm matches. Clone size is stated in some rows and not others, as once, few, many or a class when expanded.

j_gene: TRBJ1-1; abundance: -; v_gene: TRBV7-9; d_gene: -; CDR3nt: TGTGCCAGCAGCTTCGGACTATTAAGTGAAGCTTTCTTT; CDR3aa: CASSFGLLSEAFF
j_gene: TRBJ1-1; abundance: -; v_gene: TRBV10-3; d_gene: TRBD1; CDR3nt: TGTGCCATCAGTGGGGGGACAGCAGTTCTTGAAGCTTTCTTT; CDR3aa: CAISGGTAVLEAFF
j_gene: TRBJ2-7; abundance: -; v_gene: TRBV11-2; d_gene: -; CDR3nt: TGTGCCAGCAGCTTAGATCTTGGGCAGGGCGGCGAGCAGTACTTT; CDR3aa: CASSLDLGQGGEQYF
j_gene: TRBJ2-5; abundance: -; v_gene: TRBV5-6; d_gene: -; CDR3nt: TGTGCCAGCAGCTCGCGCGAGGCTGGTTGGGCGGAGACCCAGTACTTC; CDR3aa: CASSSREAGWAETQYF
j_gene: TRBJ1-5; abundance: -; v_gene: TRBV6-6; d_gene: TRBD1; CDR3nt: TGTGCCAGCACCGGGACAGGGAAATATCAGCCCCAGCATTTT; CDR3aa: CASTGTGKYQPQHF
j_gene: TRBJ2-7; abundance: once; v_gene: TRBV19; d_gene: TRBD1; CDR3nt: TGTGCCATCGCAGGGGGTTCTTGGTACGAGCAGTACTTC; CDR3aa: CAIAGGSWYEQYF
j_gene: TRBJ2-3; abundance: -; v_gene: TRBV10-3; d_gene: TRBD2; CDR3nt: TGTGCCATCACCGGGGGGGGAGATACGCAGTATTTT; CDR3aa: CAITGGGDTQYF
j_gene: TRBJ1-6; abundance: few; v_gene: TRBV5-1; d_gene: TRBD1; CDR3nt: TGCGCCAGCAGCTTCATGACAGGGGATAATTCACCCCTCCACTTT; CDR3aa: CASSFMTGDNSPLHF
j_gene: TRBJ1-4; abundance: -; v_gene: TRBV9; d_gene: TRBD1; CDR3nt: TGTGCCAGCAGCCAACAGGGGGCGCGGGTTGAAAAACTGTTTTTT; CDR3aa: CASSQQGARVEKLFF
j_gene: TRBJ2-7; abundance: once; v_gene: TRBV2; d_gene: -; CDR3nt: TGTGCCAGCGGAACCCCTACAGGGTCCTACGAGCAGTACTTC; CDR3aa: CASGTPTGSYEQYF
j_gene: TRBJ1-5; abundance: -; v_gene: TRBV19; d_gene: -; CDR3nt: TGTGCCAGTAGTATACGGGCAGGGACTAGCAATCAGCCCCAGCATTTT; CDR3aa: CASSIRAGTSNQPQHF
j_gene: TRBJ1-1; abundance: -; v_gene: TRBV19; d_gene: -; CDR3nt: TGTGCCAGTAGTATAGGGGTAGGGGCGCTGCTGAACACTGAAGCTTTCTTT; CDR3aa: CASSIGVGALLNTEAFF
j_gene: TRBJ2-2; abundance: -; v_gene: TRBV19; d_gene: -; CDR3nt: TGTGCCAGTAGTGCCTGGACAGACACCGGGGAGCTGTTTTTT; CDR3aa: CASSAWTDTGELFF
j_gene: TRBJ1-2; abundance: -; v_gene: TRBV5-1; d_gene: TRBD1; CDR3nt: TGCGCCAGCAGCTGGGAGGGACAGGGAGGCTATGGCTACACCTTC; CDR3aa: CASSWEGQGGYGYTF
j_gene: TRBJ2-3; abundance: -; v_gene: TRBV5-1; d_gene: TRBD2; CDR3nt: TGCGCCAGCAAAGCGGGGTCCGGCACAGATACGCAGTATTTT; CDR3aa: CASKAGSGTDTQYF
j_gene: TRBJ2-7; abundance: -; v_gene: TRBV18; d_gene: TRBD1; CDR3nt: TGTGCCAGCTCATCGATGGACAGGGGGAACGAGCAGTACTTC; CDR3aa: CASSSMDRGNEQYF
j_gene: TRBJ2-7; abundance: -; v_gene: TRBV6-5; d_gene: TRBD2; CDR3nt: TGTGCCAGCACCGCAATTGGGGGGGCCTACGAGCAGTACTTC; CDR3aa: CASTAIGGAYEQYF
j_gene: TRBJ2-3; abundance: -; v_gene: TRBV6-6; d_gene: -; CDR3nt: TGTGCCAGCAGTTACGTTCAGGGTATTACAGATACGCAGTATTTT; CDR3aa: CASSYVQGITDTQYF
j_gene: TRBJ1-1; abundance: -; v_gene: TRBV6-1; d_gene: TRBD1; CDR3nt: TGTGCCAGCAGTGAACAGGGGGCGCCGAACACTGAAGCTTTCTTT; CDR3aa: CASSEQGAPNTEAFF
j_gene: TRBJ2-3; abundance: -; v_gene: TRBV7-2; d_gene: -; CDR3nt: TGTGCCAGCAGCTTAGGCCACGCAACTAGCACAGATACGCAGTATTTT; CDR3aa: CASSLGHATSTDTQYF
j_gene: TRBJ2-1; abundance: -; v_gene: TRBV9; d_gene: -; CDR3nt: TGTGCCAGCAGCGTAGCTCCCACCTACAATGAGCAGTTCTTC; CDR3aa: CASSVAPTYNEQFF
j_gene: TRBJ1-1; abundance: -; v_gene: TRBV6-5; d_gene: -; CDR3nt: TGTGCCAGCAGTTACTCAGGGCTTTTGGACACTGAAGCTTTCTTT; CDR3aa: CASSYSGLLDTEAFF
j_gene: TRBJ1-5; abundance: -; v_gene: TRBV29-1; d_gene: -; CDR3nt: TGCAGCGTCCAACCCGGGAACAATCAGCCCCAGCATTTT; CDR3aa: CSVQPGNNQPQHF
j_gene: TRBJ2-7; abundance: few; v_gene: TRBV5-1; d_gene: -; CDR3nt: TGCGCCAGCAGCTCGGGACCCTCCTACGAGCAGTACTTC; CDR3aa: CASSSGPSYEQYF
j_gene: TRBJ2-3; abundance: -; v_gene: TRBV4-3; d_gene: -; CDR3nt: TGCGCCAGCAGCCGGAAGGACGGGAGCACAGATACGCAGTATTTT; CDR3aa: CASSRKDGSTDTQYF
j_gene: TRBJ1-2; abundance: -; v_gene: TRBV29-1; d_gene: -; CDR3nt: TGCAGCGTTGAAGGTGATGGCTACACCTTC; CDR3aa: CSVEGDGYTF
j_gene: TRBJ1-5; abundance: -; v_gene: TRBV28; d_gene: -; CDR3nt: TGTGCCAGCAGTCCCCCCCCCGGGAATAGCAATCAGCCCCAGCATTTT; CDR3aa: CASSPPPGNSNQPQHF
j_gene: TRBJ1-2; abundance: -; v_gene: TRBV19; d_gene: -; CDR3nt: TGTGCCAGTAGTATTCCCTCGACGGGGTTCGCTTCCAACTATGGCTACACCTTC; CDR3aa: CASSIPSTGFASNYGYTF
j_gene: TRBJ1-3; abundance: -; v_gene: TRBV4-1; d_gene: -; CDR3nt: TGCGCCAGCAGCCCCCAGGCGTTTAACTCTGGAAACACCATATATTTT; CDR3aa: CASSPQAFNSGNTIYF
j_gene: TRBJ2-7; abundance: -; v_gene: TRBV9; d_gene: -; CDR3nt: TGTGCCAGCAGCGTCTCTATTTTAGGAGGCCGTAACGAGCAGTACTTC; CDR3aa: CASSVSILGGRNEQYF
j_gene: TRBJ1-3; abundance: -; v_gene: TRBV5-1; d_gene: TRBD1; CDR3nt: TGCGCCAGCAGACTCGGGACAGGGGGCAGAACAGGAAACACCATATATTTT; CDR3aa: CASRLGTGGRTGNTIYF
j_gene: TRBJ2-3; abundance: -; v_gene: TRBV5-6; d_gene: TRBD1; CDR3nt: TGTGCCAGCAGCATACCTCCGGGACAGGGGAGCGCAGATACGCAGTATTTT; CDR3aa: CASSIPPGQGSADTQYF
j_gene: TRBJ1-3; abundance: -; v_gene: TRBV7-6; d_gene: -; CDR3nt: TGTGCCAGCAGCTTAGCGACTCGGCTTCGCGGTGGCGGCACCATATATTTT; CDR3aa: CASSLATRLRGGGTIYF
j_gene: TRBJ2-5; abundance: -; v_gene: TRBV11-3; d_gene: TRBD2; CDR3nt: TGTGCCAGCAGCCGGGAGGACCAAGAGACCCAGTACTTC; CDR3aa: CASSREDQETQYF
j_gene: TRBJ2-1; abundance: -; v_gene: TRBV7-6; d_gene: -; CDR3nt: TGTGCCAGCAGCTTAGTTGGCGGGGACGCCTACAATGAGCAGTTCTTC; CDR3aa: CASSLVGGDAYNEQFF
j_gene: TRBJ1-2; abundance: -; v_gene: TRBV2; d_gene: TRBD1; CDR3nt: TGTGCCAGCAGTGGACGGACAGGGAATGGCTACACCTTC; CDR3aa: CASSGRTGNGYTF